A single sample is the source of the 14 T cell receptor beta chains below, sequenced in a study of T cells in Graves' hyperthyroidism and ophthalmopathy. Amplified TCR beta CDR3 regions derived from RNA transcripts. The HTBI primer set drove a first-round RT-PCR of the TCR CDR3. TCRdb reprocessed the multiplex PCR reads via MiXCR and lists one record per CDR3 protein. Of some 600,000 distinct CDR3 sequences in the sample, approximately 44% were seen once. The sequenced material came from peripheral blood or thyroid tissue (not recorded which). These receptors were taken from a woman aged 18-30 years with Graves' hyperthyroidism.

The rearrangement links TRBV15 to TRBJ2-7; 9 positions match TRBD1. The CDR3 contains 15 residues. Looked up from germline, CDR1 is LNHNV and CDR2 is YYDKDF (reference sequence). V dropped 3 bases and J dropped 5; count of bases not matched to a gene: 8. As DNA, the CDR3 is TGTGCCACCAGCAGTTTCCGGGACAGGGAGGACGAGCAGTACTTC. This translates into CATSSFRDREDEQYF.

This clonotype was detected only a few times. The CDR3 protein is CASGEDRGSSQETQYF. CDR3 in DNA: TGTGCCAGCGGGGAGGACAGGGGATCTTCACAAGAGACCCAGTACTTC. The V call is TRBV2, the J call TRBJ2-5; 9 bases agree with TRBD1. Trimming took 8 bases from V and 2 from J; bases not matched to a gene: 12. The CDR3 is 16 amino acids. The germline V gene encodes CDR1 SNHLY and CDR2 FYNNEI.

The V gene is TRBV7-3, the J gene TRBJ1-2, with unresolved D. V was pared by 5 bases and J by 3 bases, with 16 bases between. This CDR3 spans 15 amino acids. Germline-derived CDR1 and CDR2 are SGHTA and FQGTGA. CDR3 coding DNA: TGTGCCAGCAGCCGGAGTGTTGGGTCGGACTATGGCTACACCTTC. Translated, it gives CASSRSVGSDYGYTF.

The table lists this clonotype with a few counts. V gene TRBV12-5 combines with J gene TRBJ1-1, with TRBD1 identical over 9 bases. The J segment lost 0 bases and the V segment lost 9 bases, leaving 5 bases of the junction unmatched. In germline, CDR1 is LGHNT, CDR2 FRNRAP. The CDR3 consists of 14 residues. The CDR3 loop is CASYRGPLNTEAFF. The CDR3 DNA reads TGTGCTAGCTACAGGGGGCCATTGAACACTGAAGCTTTCTTT.

This clonotype appeared once. The genes are TRBV29-1 and TRBJ2-7, with no clear D. The ends were cut back, 8 bases at V and 3 bases at J, with 11 bases in the middle. The CDR3 spans 11 residues. Per the germline V gene, CDR1 is SQVTM and CDR2 is ANQGSEA. The CDR3 is CSLESLYEQYF. CDR3 DNA sequence: TGCAGCTTGGAGAGCCTCTACGAGCAGTACTTC.

Comment on this clonotype: A junction end diverges from the germline sequence, so it may reflect a read error. V gene TRBV7-9 combines with J gene TRBJ2-7, with D perhaps TRBD2 (6 bases). CDR1 SEHNR and CDR2 FQNEAQ come from the germline V gene (reference sequence). This CDR3 has 14 residues. CDR3 sequence (DNA): TGTGCCAGCAGCTCTCAGGCGGGGACCTACGAGCAGTGCTTC. It is translated as CASSSQAGTYEQCF.

In DNA, the CDR3 is TGTGCCAGCAGCCAGCTGGGAGCAGAGACCCAGTACTTC. Its translation: CASSQLGAETQYF. The chain links TRBV7-9 to TRBJ2-5; tentative D call: TRBD2 (5 bases). Germline CDR1 SEHNR, CDR2 FQNEAQ (reference sequence). The CDR3 extends over 13 amino acids. The V end was cut by 5 bases, the J end by 4 bases, with 11 bases between.

This chain joins TRBV7-3 and TRBJ2-3, with D uncertain. Trimming cost V 5 bases and J 4 bases, with 13 bases left between them. This CDR3 is 14 amino acids long. CDR1 and CDR2 from the germline V gene are SGHTA and FQGTGA. CDR3: CASSRVGLSDTQYF. CDR3 nucleotide sequence: TGTGCCAGCAGCCGGGTCGGGTTGTCAGATACGCAGTATTTT.

The chain employs TRBV24-1 and TRBJ1-2, with no clear D. This CDR3 comprises 16 residues. Germline CDR1 KGHDR, CDR2 SFDVKD. V was trimmed by 3 bases and J by 3 bases, leaving 16 bases between them. The CDR3 protein is CATSDGRKTSDYGYTF. The CDR3 DNA reads TGTGCCACCAGTGATGGAAGGAAAACCTCTGACTATGGCTACACCTTC.

Regarding this clonotype: Without the conserved terminal phenylalanine or tryptophan, this CDR3 likely stems from a read error. The rearrangement uses TRBV19 and TRBJ2-7, with D possibly being TRBD1 or TRBD2 (5 bases each). Between the trimmed V and J ends, which lost 4 bases and 6 bases, there was a span of 16 bases. The germline CDR1 and CDR2 sequences are LNHDA and SQIVND (reference sequence). This CDR3 contains 14 residues. CDR3: CASSTLGAGTEQYL. The CDR3 nucleotides read TGTGCCAGTAGTACCCTCGGGGCAGGGACCGAGCAGTACCTC.

V is TRBV19 and J is TRBJ2-2, with 7 bases lining up with TRBD1. The CDR3 extends over 13 amino acids. Germline V CDR1 and CDR2: LNHDA, SQIVND (reference sequence). With V trimmed by 7 bases and J by 4 bases, 3 bases remained unmatched. The CDR3 DNA sequence: TGTGCCAGTATACAGGGGCCCACCGGGGAGCTGTTTTTT. This sequence encodes CASIQGPTGELFF.

This clonotype was counted a few times. V and J are TRBV5-1 and TRBJ2-7; D gene uncertain. Germline V gene data show CDR1 as SGHRS and CDR2 as YFSETQ. With 1 base removed from V and 3 bases from J, the gap between germline ends came to 11 bases. The CDR3 is 14 residues long. CDR3 residues: CASSLSAVRYEQYF. The DNA for the CDR3 is TGCGCCAGCAGCTTGAGCGCGGTGCGCTACGAGCAGTACTTC. The full variable domain, with the rest looked up from reference TRBV5-1 and TRBJ2-7, is KAGVTQTPRYLIKTRGQQVTLSCSPISGHRSVSWYQQTPGQGLQFLFEYFSETQRNKGNFPGRFSGRQFSNSRSEMNVSTLELGDSALYLCASSLSAVRYEQYFGPGTRLTVT.

This clonotype is a singleton in its sample. The chain has TRBV20-1 and TRBJ1-1; tentatively, D is TRBD1 (6 bases). This CDR3 comprises 13 residues. V lost 3 bases and J 3 bases, leaving 11 bases between the germline ends. Germline CDR1 is DFQATT and CDR2 is SNEGSKA (reference sequence). The CDR3 reads CSARETGYTEAFF. The DNA of the CDR3 is TGCAGTGCTAGGGAGACAGGTTACACTGAAGCTTTCTTT.

Worth noting for this clonotype: This sequence may be a read error, since a much larger clone differs from it by one base. The J gene is TRBJ1-2, the V gene TRBV20-1; no definite D call. The CDR3 has 11 residues. Per germline, CDR1 DFQATT and CDR2 SNEGSKA (reference sequence). V was shortened by 4 bases and J by 4 bases, with 7 bases between the two germline ends. For the CDR3, the DNA is TGCAGTGCTACGGCGGGCTATGGCTACACCTTC. Translation gives CSATAGYGYTF.